This T cell receptor beta chain emerged from a study of T-cell memory formation after mild COVID-19. In its sample, this clonotype was seen many times. One entry per CDR3 protein, called by TCRdb with MiXCR from the 5' RACE reads. This table holds about 400,000 distinct CDR3 sequences, about a sixth found once. The CDR3 covers 13 residues. Germline-derived CDR1 and CDR2 are SNHLY and FYNNEI. Between the trimmed V and J ends, which lost 6 bases and 1 base, there was a span of 7 bases. The sequence was collected from a young man who had mild COVID-19 (a few samples of this study predate the infection). Cell type and time point are not known. The V gene is TRBV2, the J gene TRBJ2-1; D is unresolved. Sequences were obtained from PBMCs or a T cell subset sorted from them (not recorded which). The DNA for the CDR3 is TGTGCCAGCAGCAGAGCGTCCTACAATGAGCAGTTCTTC. It translates to CASSRASYNEQFF.